This TCR beta chain originates from a study of blood T cell repertoires in COVID-19 (TCRdb year 2020). In terms of the full investigation: Samples from collaborators originated in the United States, Italy and Spain and spanned both the acute and convalescent phases of COVID-19. A de-identified subject ID, COVID-19 status, age in years and sex were almost always included in the sample metadata. The samples were drawn from the first 160 participants of the ongoing ImmuneRACE study and from more than 1,000 subjects provided by 6 global collaborators. Deeply sampled blood TCRbeta repertoires from subjects exposed to, actively infected with, or recovered from COVID-19 were included in the dataset. The prospective study material was composed of cDNA or gDNA derived from T cells, B-cell-depleted T cells, or PBMCs. The repertoires were made available in a free public database intended to serve as a resource for research on the immune response to SARS-CoV-2. HLA class I and class II types, where available, came from metadata supplied by the sample provider rather than from assay-based typing. What the study reported, not specific to this receptor: How much clinical and demographic metadata was included differed by source and by participant, and the metadata was provided uncurated.

TCRbeta CDR3 regions were amplified from genomic DNA by means of the immunoSEQ Assay, a bias-controlled multiplex PCR. Per the original workflow: The number of nucleated cells in each sample was estimated by amplification of reference gene primers within the assay. To quantify the absolute abundance of each unique TCRbeta CDR3 rearrangement, sequence reads were collapsed and filtered. For each sample, productive Simpson clonality was calculated by taking the square root of Simpson's diversity index across productive rearrangements. Not all clones reach the TCRdb copy of this immuneACCESS table, which keeps in-frame sequences only. Checked studies attribute under half of the gap to unresolved V genes and leave the rest unexplained. The D gene and trimming were derived from the DNA, and the V and J assignments and clone size from that table. The sample has fewer than 120,000 clones on record, 76% of them singletons. The biggest ten clones account for less than 4% of the sample.

Each collaborating institution followed its own protocols to collect whole blood in K2EDTA tubes. For TCRbeta analysis, collaborator samples were shipped as frozen whole blood, as isolated PBMCs, or as DNA extracted from either sample type. Comment on this clone: Its antigen is not yet known. Base-call qualities are not available, and no considerably larger clone is one nucleotide away.

The sequencing sample was made of peripheral blood. This clonotype was obtained from an elderly woman with acute or convalescent COVID-19.

The encoded CDR3 is CASSPSGAIAGELFF. The nucleotides are TGTGCCAGCAGCCCGAGCGGGGCGATTGCCGGGGAGCTGTTTTTT. The rearranged chain carries TRBV3-1 (or the pseudogene TRBV3-2) and TRBJ2-2, with 7 bases matching TRBD2. CDR1 and CDR2 are read off the germline V gene (reference sequence) as LGHDT and YNNKEL. The CDR3 covers 15 residues, taking in both the cysteine and the phenylalanine. Just CDR3 DNA is preserved here, 45 bases in frame from base 1. The junction shows trimming of 4 bases on V and 6 bases on J, and the gene matches do not reach 8 bases of it.